This T cell receptor beta chain was observed in a study of control samples from healthy donors and cancer patients. Trimming removed 4 bases at V and 3 bases at J, with 18 bases between. The CDR3 spans 16 residues. Germline V lookup: CDR1 LNHDA, CDR2 SQIVND (reference sequence). Clones were read by immunoSEQ multiplex PCR, and TCRdb kept only the in-frame ones, dropping some. The table lists more than 85,000 clones, roughly 89% of them singletons. The sample was blood. The chain combines TRBV19 with TRBJ1-1, with D tentatively TRBD1 (6 bases). This clonotype originated in a woman in her forties or fifties in good health. Written as DNA, the CDR3 is TGTGCCAGTAGTACCCCCGAAGGGGGAAGGGACACTGAAGCTTTCTTT. Protein product: CASSTPEGGRDTEAFF.